This T cell receptor beta chain was identified in a study of blood T cell repertoires in COVID-19. Study-wide background: Some COVID-19 samples were acute and others convalescent; all came from the United States, Italy and Spain.

Per the germline V gene, CDR1 is LNHDA and CDR2 is SQIVND (reference sequence). The CDR3 spans 16 residues. Trimming took 3 bases from V and 1 from J, leaving 13 bases between them. Clones were read by immunoSEQ multiplex PCR, and TCRdb kept only the in-frame ones, dropping some. The table lists more than 95,000 clones, approximately 90% of them singletons, with approximately 2% in the top ten. V gene TRBV19 combines with J gene TRBJ1-5; maybe TRBD1 (6 bases). The sample consisted of peripheral blood. The receptor was isolated from a man aged 45-65 years with COVID-19, enrolled during active disease. For the CDR3, the DNA is TGTGCCAGTAGTATCAACAGGGAGTTAAGCAATCAGCCCCAGCATTTT. It translates to CASSINRELSNQPQHF.